The 17 T cell receptor beta chains given below trace back to one sample, sequenced in a study of blood T cell repertoires in COVID-19. TCRdb's table, derived via immunoSEQ multiplex PCR, lists solely in-frame clones and lacks some. The table records about 140,000 clones, approximately 80% of them present only once. Specimen: peripheral blood. These receptors all stem from a woman of 80 years or more with active or convalescent COVID-19.

The table lists this clone with a few counts. The chain links TRBV5-1 to TRBJ1-6; the match to TRBD1 covers 7 bases. The trim removed 4 bases at V and 4 bases at J, leaving 5 bases unmatched. The CDR3 sequence is 15 residues long. Germline V gives CDR1 SGHRS, CDR2 YFSETQ. The CDR3, as DNA: TGCGCCAGCAGCCCTGACAGGGTGTATAATTCACCCCTCCACTTT. Its protein product is CASSPDRVYNSPLHF.

The rearrangement joins TRBV15 to TRBJ1-2; D possibly corresponds to TRBD1 (5 bases). V was clipped by 1 base and J by 3 bases, with 9 bases between them. CDR1 LNHNV and CDR2 YYDKDF come from the germline V gene (reference sequence). This CDR3 spans 14 amino acids. The CDR3 is CATSRVPGHYGYTF. The CDR3 DNA follows: TGTGCCACCAGCAGAGTCCCAGGGCACTATGGCTACACCTTC.

The count of this clone is one. The chain uses TRBV25-1 and TRBJ1-2; 9 bases line up with TRBD1. CDR1 is MGHDK, CDR2 SYGVNS, per germline. This CDR3 region has 12 residues. J was trimmed by 5 bases and V by 9 bases; bases with no gene match: 4. CDR3 loop: CASSGTGYGYTF. The CDR3, as DNA: TGTGCCAGTAGCGGGACAGGGTATGGCTACACCTTC.

This chain connects TRBV3-1 (or the pseudogene TRBV3-2) to TRBJ2-3; 14 nucleotides agree with TRBD2. This CDR3 comprises 17 residues. Germline CDR1 is LGHDT and CDR2 is YNNKEL (reference sequence). J lost 0 bases, V lost 4 bases, and 3 bases had no gene match. CDR3 bases: TGTGCCAGCAGCCGTCGGACTAGCGGGGGGAGCACAGATACGCAGTATTTT. Translation gives CASSRRTSGGSTDTQYF.

The V gene is TRBV9, the J gene TRBJ1-4, with D unresolved. The CDR3 totals 14 residues. From germline, CDR1 is SGDLS and CDR2 YYNGEE. V lost 4 bases, J lost 8 bases, and 15 bases lay in between. DNA of the CDR3: TGTGCCAGCAGCCCCCGACCGGGAGCCGAAAAACTGTTTTTT. It is translated as CASSPRPGAEKLFF.

The chain combines TRBV18 with TRBJ1-1; no reliable D call. CDR3 length equals 13 residues. The germline V and J ends were trimmed by 4 bases and 1 base, with 7 bases remaining between them. Germline V gene lookup returns CDR1 KGHSH and CDR2 LQKENI. The CDR3 bases are TGTGCCAGCTCACTTCATTCGAACACTGAAGCTTTCTTT. It encodes CASSLHSNTEAFF.

Here the CDR3 reads CAISARAGGARETQYF. The CDR3 region has the DNA TGTGCCATCAGTGCGCGGGCGGGGGGGGCCCGGGAGACCCAGTACTTC. The genes are TRBV10-3 and TRBJ2-5, with 9 bases matching TRBD2. CDR1 ENHRY and CDR2 SYGVKD come from the germline V gene. The trim removed 4 bases at V and 5 bases at J, leaving 11 bases unmatched. The length of the CDR3 is 16 residues.

This clone was seen repeatedly, ten times or more. The chain couples TRBV30 to TRBJ1-2; D is possibly TRBD1 (6 bases). CDR3 length equals 11 residues. Germline V gene lookup returns CDR1 GTSNPN and CDR2 SVGIG (reference sequence). V was shortened by 3 bases and J by 7 bases, with 9 bases between the two germline ends. The CDR3 loop reads CAWSRGGGYTF. CDR3 bases: TGTGCCTGGAGCAGGGGCGGTGGCTACACCTTC.

This chain connects TRBV7-2 to TRBJ1-5; 7 nucleotides match TRBD1. Trimming took 2 bases from V and 7 from J; bases not matched to a gene: 11. This CDR3 region has 16 residues. Germline V gene data show CDR1 as SGHTA and CDR2 as FQGNSA. The CDR3 reads CASSLFGQTGKQPQHF. In nucleotides, the CDR3 is TGTGCCAGCAGCTTATTTGGCCAGACAGGGAAGCAGCCCCAGCATTTT.

This clone was found once. The rearrangement joins TRBV4-2 to TRBJ1-4, with 9 bases matching TRBD1. The ends lost 2 bases at V and 8 bases at J; junction bases unmatched: 3. The CDR3 has 14 residues. The V gene's germline CDR1 is LGHNA and CDR2 YNFKEQ. CDR3 sequence: CASSQPGTGEKLFF. CDR3 DNA sequence: TGTGCCAGCAGCCAACCCGGGACAGGGGAAAAACTGTTTTTT.

V and J are TRBV7-8 and TRBJ1-3, with D unclear. CDR1 SGHVS and CDR2 FQNEAQ come from the germline V gene. The CDR3 consists of 14 residues. V lost 5 bases and J lost 6, with 14 bases in between. The CDR3 nucleotides are TGTGCCAGCAGCCTAGGACTGGCAGAAAACACCATATATTTT. This translates into CASSLGLAENTIYF.

The chain recombines TRBV11-2 with TRBJ1-3, with D possibly being TRBD1 (6 bases). Between the trimmed V and J ends, which lost 5 bases and 1 base, there was a span of 9 bases. Germline V lookup: CDR1 SGHAT, CDR2 FQNNGV. The CDR3 is 14 amino acids. This CDR3 is CASSQGLSGNTIYF. CDR3 DNA sequence: TGTGCCAGCAGCCAGGGGCTATCTGGAAACACCATATATTTT.

This clone was seen a handful of times. V usage is TRBV27 and J usage is TRBJ2-3, with 10 bases fitting TRBD2. The CDR3 loop spans 14 amino acids. J was trimmed by 6 bases and V by 7 bases; bases with no gene match: 7. Per germline, CDR1 MNHEY and CDR2 SMNVEV (reference sequence). In DNA form, the CDR3 reads TGTGCCAGCAACGTAGCGGGGGGCGGGGATACGCAGTATTTT. Amino acids: CASNVAGGGDTQYF.

The V and J genes are TRBV7-9 and TRBJ2-1; TRBD1 agrees at 8 bases. The CDR3 has 15 residues. Losses at the gene ends were 5 bases for V and 3 bases for J; bases not matched to a gene: 6. Germline V lookup: CDR1 SEHNR, CDR2 FQNEAQ (reference sequence). CDR3 residues: CASSPPGTGYNEQFF. In DNA, the CDR3 is TGTGCCAGCAGCCCCCCCGGGACAGGCTACAATGAGCAGTTCTTC.

The rearrangement joins TRBV19 to TRBJ2-2, with D hard to call. This CDR3 spans 12 amino acids. The V gene lost 2 bases and the J gene lost 7 bases, with 5 bases spanning the gap. Germline V CDR1 and CDR2: LNHDA, SQIVND (reference sequence). The CDR3 nucleotides read TGTGCCAGTAGTATATCTGTCGGGGAGCTGTTTTTT. This sequence encodes CASSISVGELFF.

This clone turned up a few times. The same CDR3 also results from other DNA sequences found in this sample. V gene TRBV19 combines with J gene TRBJ1-2, with 8 positions matching TRBD1. The CDR3 runs to 14 residues. Germline loops: CDR1 LNHDA, CDR2 SQIVND (reference sequence). Trimming removed 3 bases from V and 3 bases from J; junction bases left unmatched: 3. The CDR3 loop reads CASSIQGADYGYTF. The CDR3 DNA is TGTGCCAGTAGTATCCAGGGGGCAGACTATGGCTACACCTTC.

The chain uses TRBV2 and TRBJ1-5; TRBD1 matches at 9 bases. This CDR3 is 13 amino acids long. Germline V gives CDR1 SNHLY, CDR2 FYNNEI. V shed 6 bases, J shed 8 bases, and the junction held 5 bases outside the gene matches. CDR3 DNA: TGTGCCAGCAGGGGACAGGGACTCGAGCCCCAGCATTTT. Its protein product is CASRGQGLEPQHF.